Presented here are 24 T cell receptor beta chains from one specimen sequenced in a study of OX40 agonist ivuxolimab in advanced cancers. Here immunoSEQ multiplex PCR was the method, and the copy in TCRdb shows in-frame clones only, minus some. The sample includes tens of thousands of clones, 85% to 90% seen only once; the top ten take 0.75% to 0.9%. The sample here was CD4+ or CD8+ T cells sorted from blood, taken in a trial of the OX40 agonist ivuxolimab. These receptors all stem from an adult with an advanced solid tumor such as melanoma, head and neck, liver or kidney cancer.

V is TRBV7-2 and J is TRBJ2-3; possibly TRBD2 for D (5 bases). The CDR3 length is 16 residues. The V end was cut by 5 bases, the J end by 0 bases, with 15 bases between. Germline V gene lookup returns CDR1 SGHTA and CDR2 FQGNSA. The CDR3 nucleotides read TGTGCCAGCAGCATAATAGCGAGACCTAGCACAGATACGCAGTATTTT. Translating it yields CASSIIARPSTDTQYF.

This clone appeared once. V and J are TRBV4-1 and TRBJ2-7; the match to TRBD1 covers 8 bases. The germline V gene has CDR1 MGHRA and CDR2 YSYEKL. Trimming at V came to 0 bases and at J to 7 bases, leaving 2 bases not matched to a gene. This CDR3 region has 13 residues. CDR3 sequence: CASSQERDREQYF. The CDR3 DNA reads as TGCGCCAGCAGCCAAGAGAGGGACAGGGAGCAGTACTTC.

The CDR3 loop is CASSLEVLTDTQYF. The CDR3 DNA follows: TGCGCCAGCAGCTTGGAGGTCCTCACAGATACGCAGTATTTT. This chain joins TRBV5-1 and TRBJ2-3; D unresolved. Germline CDR1 and CDR2: SGHRS and YFSETQ. The ends were cut back, 0 bases at V and 2 bases at J, with 7 bases in the middle. CDR3 length: 14 residues.

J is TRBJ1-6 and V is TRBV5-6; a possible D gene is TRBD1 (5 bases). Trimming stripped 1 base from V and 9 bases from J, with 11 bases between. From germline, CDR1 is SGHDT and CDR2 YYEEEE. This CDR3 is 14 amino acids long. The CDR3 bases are TGTGCCAGCAGCTTGCCCAGGGTTGGTTCACCCCTCCACTTT. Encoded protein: CASSLPRVGSPLHF.

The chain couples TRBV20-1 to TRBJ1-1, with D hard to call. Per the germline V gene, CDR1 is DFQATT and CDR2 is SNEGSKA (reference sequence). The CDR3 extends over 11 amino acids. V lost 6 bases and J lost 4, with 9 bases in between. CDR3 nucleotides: TGCAGTGCCGGGTGGGGCACTGAAGCTTTCTTT. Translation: CSAGWGTEAFF.

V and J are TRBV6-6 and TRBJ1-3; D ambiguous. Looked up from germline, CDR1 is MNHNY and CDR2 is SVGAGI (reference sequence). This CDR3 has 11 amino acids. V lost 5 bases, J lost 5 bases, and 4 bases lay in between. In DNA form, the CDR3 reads TGTGCCAGCAGTCAGAGAAACACCATATATTTT. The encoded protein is CASSQRNTIYF.

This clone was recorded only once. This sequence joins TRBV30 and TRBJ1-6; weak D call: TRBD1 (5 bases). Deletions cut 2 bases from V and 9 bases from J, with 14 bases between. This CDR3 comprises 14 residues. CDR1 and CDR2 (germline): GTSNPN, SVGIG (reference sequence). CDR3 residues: CAWSSGTPGSPLHF. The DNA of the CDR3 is TGTGCCTGGAGTAGCGGGACTCCGGGTTCACCCCTCCACTTT.

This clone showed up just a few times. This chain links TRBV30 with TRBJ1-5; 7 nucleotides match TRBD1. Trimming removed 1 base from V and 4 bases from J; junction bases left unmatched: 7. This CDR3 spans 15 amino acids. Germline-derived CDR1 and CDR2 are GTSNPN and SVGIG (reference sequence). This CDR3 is CAWSADRVGNQPQHF. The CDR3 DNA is TGTGCCTGGAGTGCCGACAGGGTAGGAAATCAGCCCCAGCATTTT.

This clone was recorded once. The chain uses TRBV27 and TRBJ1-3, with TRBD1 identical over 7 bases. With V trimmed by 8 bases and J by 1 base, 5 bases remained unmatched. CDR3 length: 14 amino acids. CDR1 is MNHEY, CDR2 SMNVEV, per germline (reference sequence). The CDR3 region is CASRPTGSGNTIYF. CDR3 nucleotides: TGTGCCAGCCGACCGACAGGGTCTGGAAACACCATATATTTT.

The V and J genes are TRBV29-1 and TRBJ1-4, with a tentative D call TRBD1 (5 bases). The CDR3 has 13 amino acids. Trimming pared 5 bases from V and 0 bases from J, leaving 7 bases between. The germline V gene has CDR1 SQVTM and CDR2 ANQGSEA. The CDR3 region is CSVTGATNEKLFF. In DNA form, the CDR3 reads TGCAGCGTTACAGGTGCAACTAATGAAAAACTGTTTTTT. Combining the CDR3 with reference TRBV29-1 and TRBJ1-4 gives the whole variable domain SAVISQKPSRDICQRGTSLTIQCQVDSQVTMMFWYRQQPGQSLTLIATANQGSEATYESGFVIDKFPISRPNLTFSTLTVSNMSPEDSSIYLCSVTGATNEKLFFGSGTQLSVL.

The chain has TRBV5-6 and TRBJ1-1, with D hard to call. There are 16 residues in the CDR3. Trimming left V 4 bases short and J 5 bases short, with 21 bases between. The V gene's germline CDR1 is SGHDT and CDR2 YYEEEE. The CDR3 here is CASSPTRALWTTEAFF. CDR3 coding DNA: TGTGCCAGCAGCCCTACACGTGCCCTTTGGACGACTGAAGCTTTCTTT.

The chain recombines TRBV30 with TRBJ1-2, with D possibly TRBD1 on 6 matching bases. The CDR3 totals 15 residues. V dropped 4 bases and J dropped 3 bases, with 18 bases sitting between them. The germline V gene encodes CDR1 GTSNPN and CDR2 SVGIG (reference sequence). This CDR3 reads CAWMSPSGGDYGYTF. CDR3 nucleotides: TGTGCCTGGATGTCGCCGTCCGGGGGCGACTATGGCTACACCTTC.

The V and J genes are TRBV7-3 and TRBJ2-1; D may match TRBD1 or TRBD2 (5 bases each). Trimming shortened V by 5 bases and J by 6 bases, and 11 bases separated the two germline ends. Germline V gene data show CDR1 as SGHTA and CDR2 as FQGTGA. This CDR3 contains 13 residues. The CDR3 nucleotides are TGTGCCAGCAGCCCTACTAGGGGCAATGAGCAGTTCTTC. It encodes CASSPTRGNEQFF.

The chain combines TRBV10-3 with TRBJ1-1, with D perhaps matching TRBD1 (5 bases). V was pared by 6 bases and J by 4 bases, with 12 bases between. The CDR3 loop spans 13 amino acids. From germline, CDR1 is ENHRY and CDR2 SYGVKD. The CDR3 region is CAIRGRLGTEAFF. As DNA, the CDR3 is TGTGCCATCAGGGGGCGCCTGGGCACTGAAGCTTTCTTT.

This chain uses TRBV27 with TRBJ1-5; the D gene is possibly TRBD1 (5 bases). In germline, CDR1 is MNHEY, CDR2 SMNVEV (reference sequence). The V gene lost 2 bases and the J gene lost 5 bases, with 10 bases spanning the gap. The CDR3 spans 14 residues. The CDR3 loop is CASSLQGGHQPQHF. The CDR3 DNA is TGTGCCAGCAGTTTACAGGGTGGACATCAGCCCCAGCATTTT.

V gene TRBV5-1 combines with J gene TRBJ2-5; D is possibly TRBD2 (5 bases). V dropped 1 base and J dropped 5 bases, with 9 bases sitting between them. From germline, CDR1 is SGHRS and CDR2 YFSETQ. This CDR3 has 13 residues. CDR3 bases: TGCGCCAGCAGCTTGAGTAGCGATGAGACCCAGTACTTC. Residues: CASSLSSDETQYF.

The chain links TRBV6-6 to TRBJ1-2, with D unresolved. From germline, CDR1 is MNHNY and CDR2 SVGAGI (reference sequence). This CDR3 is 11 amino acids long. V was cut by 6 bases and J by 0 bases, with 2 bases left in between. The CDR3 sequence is CASSPNYGYTF. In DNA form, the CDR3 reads TGTGCCAGCAGCCCTAACTATGGCTACACCTTC.

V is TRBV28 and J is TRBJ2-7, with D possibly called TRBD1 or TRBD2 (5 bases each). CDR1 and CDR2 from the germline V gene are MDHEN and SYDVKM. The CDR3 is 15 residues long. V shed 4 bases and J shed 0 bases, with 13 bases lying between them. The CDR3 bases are TGTGCCAGCAGTTCCTCCGGGGCGGACTCCTACGAGCAGTACTTC. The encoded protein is CASSSSGADSYEQYF.

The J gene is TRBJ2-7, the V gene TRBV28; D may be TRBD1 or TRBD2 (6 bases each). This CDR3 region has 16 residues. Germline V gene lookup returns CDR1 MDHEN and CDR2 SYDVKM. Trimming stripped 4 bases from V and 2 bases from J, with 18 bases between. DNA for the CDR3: TGTGCCAGCAGTTCCCCGGAGGGGGGTCCCACCTACGAGCAGTACTTC. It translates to CASSSPEGGPTYEQYF.

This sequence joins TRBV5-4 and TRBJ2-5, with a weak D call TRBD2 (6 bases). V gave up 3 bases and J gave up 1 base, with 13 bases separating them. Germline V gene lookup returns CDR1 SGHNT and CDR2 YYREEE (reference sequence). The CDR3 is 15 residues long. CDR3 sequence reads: CASSSAGLLQETQYF. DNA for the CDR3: TGTGCCAGCAGCTCGGCGGGACTCCTCCAAGAGACCCAGTACTTC.

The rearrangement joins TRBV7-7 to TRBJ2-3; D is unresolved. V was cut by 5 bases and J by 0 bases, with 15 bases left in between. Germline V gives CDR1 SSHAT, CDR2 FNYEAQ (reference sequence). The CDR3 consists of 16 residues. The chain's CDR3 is CASSPTADGSTDTQYF. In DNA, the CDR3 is TGTGCCAGCAGCCCAACGGCGGACGGTAGCACAGATACGCAGTATTTT.

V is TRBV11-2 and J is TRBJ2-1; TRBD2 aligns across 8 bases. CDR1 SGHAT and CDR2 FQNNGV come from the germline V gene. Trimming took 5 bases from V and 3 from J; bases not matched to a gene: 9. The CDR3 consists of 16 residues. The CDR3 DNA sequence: TGTGCCAGCAGCCCCGGCGGGGCGGGGGGCTACAATGAGCAGTTCTTC. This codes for CASSPGGAGGYNEQFF.

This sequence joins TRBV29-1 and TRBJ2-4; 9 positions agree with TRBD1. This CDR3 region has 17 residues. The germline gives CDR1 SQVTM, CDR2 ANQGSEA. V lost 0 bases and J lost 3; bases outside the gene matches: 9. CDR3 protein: CSVEESDRGADKNIQYF. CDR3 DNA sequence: TGCAGCGTTGAAGAGAGCGACAGGGGGGCCGACAAAAACATTCAGTACTTC.

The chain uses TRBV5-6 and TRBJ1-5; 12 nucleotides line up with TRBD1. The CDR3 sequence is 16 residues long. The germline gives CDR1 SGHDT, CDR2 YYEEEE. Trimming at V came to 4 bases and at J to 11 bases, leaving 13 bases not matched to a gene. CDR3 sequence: CASSRTGTGGGGSQHF. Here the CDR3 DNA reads TGTGCCAGCAGCCGAACTGGGACAGGGGGCGGGGGGTCCCAGCATTTT.